These 13 T cell receptor beta chains originate from one sample sequenced in a study of T cell responses to AZD1222 COVID-19 vaccine (TCRdb year 2021). The label giving this sample's time point can be read as: baseline before first vaccination. The library was made by the immunoSEQ multiplex PCR assay. Here the immuneACCESS table is served through TCRdb, limited to in-frame sequences with V and J called. Missing clones are a known gap in these copies; in checked studies unresolved V genes cover under half, and the rest lacks a known reason. This sample comprises more than 140,000 clones, around 91% of them detected only once. The ten largest account for roughly 5% of the sample. The input for sequencing was peripheral blood, taken on day 0 of AZD1222 vaccination. The source is an adult in good health.

V gene TRBV7-2 combines with J gene TRBJ2-1; D gene ambiguous. V was clipped by 5 bases and J by 2 bases, with 10 bases between them. The CDR3 runs to 14 residues. CDR1 and CDR2 from the germline V gene are SGHTA and FQGNSA. The CDR3 region has the DNA TGTGCCAGCAGCCCCCCATTGACCTACAATGAGCAGTTCTTC. The encoded protein is CASSPPLTYNEQFF.

This rearrangement joins TRBV19 to TRBJ1-1, with unresolved D. The germline CDR1 and CDR2 sequences are LNHDA and SQIVND (reference sequence). The CDR3 is made up of 14 amino acids. The V end was cut by 4 bases, the J end by 1 base, with 10 bases between. The chain's CDR3 is CASSTGRTNTEAFF. In DNA, the CDR3 is TGTGCCAGTAGTACCGGACGGACGAACACTGAAGCTTTCTTT.

The chain recombines TRBV5-4 with TRBJ1-1; D unclear. The CDR3 consists of 15 residues. CDR1 is SGHNT, CDR2 YYREEE, per germline (reference sequence). Trimming took 4 bases from V and 0 from J, leaving 13 bases between them. CDR3: CASSPRSPMNTEAFF. For the CDR3, the DNA is TGTGCCAGCAGCCCGAGATCGCCAATGAACACTGAAGCTTTCTTT. The whole variable domain, filled in from reference TRBV5-4 and TRBJ1-1, reads ETGVTQSPTHLIKTRGQQVTLRCSSQSGHNTVSWYQQALGQGPQFIFQYYREEENGRGNFPPRFSGLQFPNYSSELNVNALELDDSALYLCASSPRSPMNTEAFFGQGTRLTVV.

The chain recombines TRBV10-1 with TRBJ1-1; 7 bases fit TRBD1. The germline V gene encodes CDR1 WNHNN and CDR2 SYGVQD (reference sequence). V was clipped by 6 bases and J by 3 bases; unmatched bases: 4. The CDR3 has 13 amino acids. CDR3 nucleotide sequence: TGCGCCAGCAGCCCAACAGGGGACACTGAAGCTTTCTTT. Encoded protein: CASSPTGDTEAFF.

This clone was counted a single time. This CDR3 reads CASSIGVNTEAFF. In DNA, the CDR3 is TGTGCCAGCAGCATTGGAGTGAACACTGAAGCTTTCTTT. The V call is TRBV5-8, the J call TRBJ1-1; D not certain. Germline V gene sequence: CDR1 SGHTS, CDR2 YDEGEE. The CDR3 covers 13 residues. V was clipped by 4 bases and J by 0 bases, with 7 bases between them.

The chain uses TRBV11-2 and TRBJ2-7; 8 bases agree with TRBD2. CDR1 is SGHAT and CDR2 is FQNNGV in the germline V gene. The trim removed 1 base at V and 4 bases at J, leaving 6 bases unmatched. CDR3 size: 15 residues. In nucleotides, the CDR3 is TGTGCCAGCAGCTTAGTACCGGGAGGGGGATACGAGCAGTACTTC. This codes for CASSLVPGGGYEQYF.

The V call is TRBV19, the J call TRBJ2-5; D gene uncertain. The germline V gene has CDR1 LNHDA and CDR2 SQIVND (reference sequence). V shed 4 bases and J shed 5 bases, with 11 bases lying between them. This CDR3 comprises 13 residues. CDR3 in amino acids: CASSNSEQETQYF. The CDR3 region has the DNA TGTGCCAGTAGTAATTCGGAGCAGGAGACCCAGTACTTC.

This rearrangement joins TRBV5-1 to TRBJ2-1; D not certain. Trimming took 4 bases from V and 6 from J, leaving 5 bases between them. Germline V gives CDR1 SGHRS, CDR2 YFSETQ. The CDR3 totals 11 residues. CDR3 region: CASSDLNEQFF. CDR3 DNA sequence: TGCGCCAGCAGCGACCTCAATGAGCAGTTCTTC.

In the case of this clone: Other DNA sequences in the sample encode the same CDR3. The DNA for the CDR3 is TGTGCCAGCAGTGGACAGGGGGCCTACGAGCAGTACTTC. Its protein is CASSGQGAYEQYF. This rearrangement joins TRBV2 to TRBJ2-7; 9 nucleotides match TRBD1. CDR1 is SNHLY, CDR2 FYNNEI, per germline. The CDR3 runs to 13 residues. Trimming at V came to 4 bases and at J to 2 bases, leaving 0 bases not matched to a gene.

The V gene is TRBV2, the J gene TRBJ2-3, with D perhaps TRBD2 (6 bases). V lost 8 bases and J 4 bases, leaving 22 bases between the germline ends. The CDR3 has 16 amino acids. Germline CDR1 reads SNHLY; CDR2 reads FYNNEI. CDR3 protein: CASGDLTRGKADTQYF. The CDR3, as DNA: TGTGCCAGCGGAGACCTGACTAGAGGAAAGGCAGATACGCAGTATTTT.

The gene calls are TRBV28 and TRBJ2-7, with 8 bases fitting TRBD2. The length of the CDR3 is 15 residues. Germline CDR1 MDHEN, CDR2 SYDVKM. V lost 3 bases, J lost 2 bases, and 6 bases stayed unmatched. The CDR3 loop reads CASSFSGSNTYEQYF. The CDR3, as DNA: TGTGCCAGCAGTTTCAGCGGGAGCAACACCTACGAGCAGTACTTC.

The rearrangement uses TRBV13 and TRBJ2-5; unclear D gene. V lost 4 bases and J 3 bases, leaving 12 bases between the germline ends. CDR1 and CDR2 from the germline V gene are PRHDT and FYEKMQ (reference sequence). The CDR3 sequence is 14 residues long. CDR3 protein: CASSSQDFKETQYF. CDR3 nucleotide sequence: TGTGCCAGCAGCTCCCAGGATTTTAAAGAGACCCAGTACTTC.

V usage is TRBV30 and J usage is TRBJ2-7; no clear D. V was cut by 5 bases and J by 2 bases, with 19 bases left in between. Germline CDR1 GTSNPN, CDR2 SVGIG (reference sequence). This CDR3 has 15 amino acids. The CDR3 region is CAWRRSGGFTYEQYF. The CDR3 coding sequence is TGTGCCTGGCGCCGATCGGGCGGCTTTACCTACGAGCAGTACTTC.